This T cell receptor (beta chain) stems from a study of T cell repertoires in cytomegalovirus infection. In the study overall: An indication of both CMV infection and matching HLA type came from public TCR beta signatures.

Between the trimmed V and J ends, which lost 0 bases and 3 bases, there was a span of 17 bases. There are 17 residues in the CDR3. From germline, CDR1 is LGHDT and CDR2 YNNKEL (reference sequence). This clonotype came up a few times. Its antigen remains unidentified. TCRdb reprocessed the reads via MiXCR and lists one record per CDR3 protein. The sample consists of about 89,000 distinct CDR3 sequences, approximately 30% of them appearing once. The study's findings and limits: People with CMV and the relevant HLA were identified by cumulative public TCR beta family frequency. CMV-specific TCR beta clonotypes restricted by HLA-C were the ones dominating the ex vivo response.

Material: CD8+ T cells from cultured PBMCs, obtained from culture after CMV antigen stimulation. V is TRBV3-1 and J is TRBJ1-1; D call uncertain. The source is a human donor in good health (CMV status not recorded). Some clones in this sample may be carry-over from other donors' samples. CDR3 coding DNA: TGTGCCAGCAGCCAAGACCGTTTGTCGAAGGTGGACACTGAAGCTTTCTTT. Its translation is CASSQDRLSKVDTEAFF. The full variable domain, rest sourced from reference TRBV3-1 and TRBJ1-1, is DTAVSQTPKYLVTQMGNDKSIKCEQNLGHDTMYWYKQDSKKFLKIMFSYNNKELIINETVPNRFSPKSPDKAHLNLHINSLELGDSAVYFCASSQDRLSKVDTEAFFGQGTRLTVV.